This record covers a single T cell receptor (beta chain). Its antigen remains unidentified. It was CD45RO-negative cells, positively selected for CCR7, that made up naive CD8 cells, with terminally differentiated effector memory CD45RA+ cells excluded. The data belong to a study of shared clonotypes between healthy human individuals. This was a deep-level run. Per sorted-subset replicate PCR, input was approximately 210 ng DNA, representing around 30,000 T cell genomes. Assay used: immunoSEQ multiplex PCR; TCRdb lists only in-frame clones, some missing. The profile shows roughly 2.1 million clones, about 92% of them singletons. Study-wide points: An anticipated effect of sequencing depth on clonotype sharing among donors was recognized. Naive CD4 clonotype sharing across four donors was approximately 5%.

The CDR3 is 12 residues long. Trimming removed 4 bases at V and 2 bases at J, with 8 bases between. Germline V CDR1 and CDR2: SQVTM, ANQGSEA. What was sequenced was naive CD8+ T cells from PBMCs. The TCR comes from a man younger than 35 in good health. Some clones in this sample may be carry-over from other donors' samples. The chain uses TRBV29-1 and TRBJ2-5; no reliable D call. The CDR3 reads CSVAGRQETQYF. The CDR3 DNA reads as TGCAGCGTTGCTGGCAGGCAAGAGACCCAGTACTTC. Combining the CDR3 with reference TRBV29-1 and TRBJ2-5 gives the whole variable domain SAVISQKPSRDICQRGTSLTIQCQVDSQVTMMFWYRQQPGQSLTLIATANQGSEATYESGFVIDKFPISRPNLTFSTLTVSNMSPEDSSIYLCSVAGRQETQYFGPGTRLLVL.